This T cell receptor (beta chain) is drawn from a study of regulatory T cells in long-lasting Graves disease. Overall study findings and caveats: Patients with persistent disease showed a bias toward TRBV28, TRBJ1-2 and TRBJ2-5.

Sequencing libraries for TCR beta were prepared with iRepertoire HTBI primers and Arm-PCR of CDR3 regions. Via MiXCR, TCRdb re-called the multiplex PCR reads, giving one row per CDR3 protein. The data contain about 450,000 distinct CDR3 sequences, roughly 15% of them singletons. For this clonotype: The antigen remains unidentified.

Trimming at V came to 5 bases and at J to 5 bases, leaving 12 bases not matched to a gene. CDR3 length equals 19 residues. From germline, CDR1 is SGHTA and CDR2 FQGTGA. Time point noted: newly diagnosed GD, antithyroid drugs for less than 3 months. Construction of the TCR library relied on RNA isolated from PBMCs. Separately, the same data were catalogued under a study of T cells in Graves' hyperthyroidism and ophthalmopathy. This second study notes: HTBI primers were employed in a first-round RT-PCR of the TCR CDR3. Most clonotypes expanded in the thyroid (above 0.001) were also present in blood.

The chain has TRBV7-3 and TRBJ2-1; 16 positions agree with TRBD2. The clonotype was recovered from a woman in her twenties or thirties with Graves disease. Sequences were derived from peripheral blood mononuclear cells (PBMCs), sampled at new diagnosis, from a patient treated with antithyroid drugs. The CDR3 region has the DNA TGTGCCAGCAGCCCTAGGGGCGGTGGGACTAGCGGGAGGGACAATGAGCAGTTCTTC. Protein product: CASSPRGGGTSGRDNEQFF.